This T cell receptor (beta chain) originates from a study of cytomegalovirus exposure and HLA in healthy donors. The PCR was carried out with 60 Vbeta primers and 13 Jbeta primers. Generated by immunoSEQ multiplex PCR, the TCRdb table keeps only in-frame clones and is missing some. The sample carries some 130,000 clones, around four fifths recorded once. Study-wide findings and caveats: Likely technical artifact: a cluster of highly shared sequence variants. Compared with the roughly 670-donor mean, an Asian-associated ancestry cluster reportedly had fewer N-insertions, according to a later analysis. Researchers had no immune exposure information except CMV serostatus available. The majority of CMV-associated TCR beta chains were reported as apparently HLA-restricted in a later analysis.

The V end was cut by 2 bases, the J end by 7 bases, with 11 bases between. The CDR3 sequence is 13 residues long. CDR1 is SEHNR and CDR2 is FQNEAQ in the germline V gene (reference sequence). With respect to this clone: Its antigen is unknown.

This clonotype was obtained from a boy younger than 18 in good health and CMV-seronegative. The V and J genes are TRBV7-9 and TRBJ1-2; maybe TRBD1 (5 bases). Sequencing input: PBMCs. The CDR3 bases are TGTGCCAGCAGCTTAAGGACCGACAGTGGCTACACCTTC. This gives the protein CASSLRTDSGYTF.